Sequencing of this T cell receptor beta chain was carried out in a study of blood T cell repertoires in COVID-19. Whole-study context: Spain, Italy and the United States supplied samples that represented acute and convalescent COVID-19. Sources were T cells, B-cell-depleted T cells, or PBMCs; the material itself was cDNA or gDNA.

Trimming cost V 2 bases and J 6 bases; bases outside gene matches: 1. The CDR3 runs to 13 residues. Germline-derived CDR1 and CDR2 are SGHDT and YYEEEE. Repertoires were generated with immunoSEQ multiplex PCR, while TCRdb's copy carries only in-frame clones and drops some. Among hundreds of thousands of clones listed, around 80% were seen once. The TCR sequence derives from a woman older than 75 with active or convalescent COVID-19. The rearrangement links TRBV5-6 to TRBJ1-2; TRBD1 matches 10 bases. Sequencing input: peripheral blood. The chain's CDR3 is CASSFDRGHGYTF. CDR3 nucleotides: TGTGCCAGCAGCTTTGACAGGGGGCATGGCTACACCTTC.